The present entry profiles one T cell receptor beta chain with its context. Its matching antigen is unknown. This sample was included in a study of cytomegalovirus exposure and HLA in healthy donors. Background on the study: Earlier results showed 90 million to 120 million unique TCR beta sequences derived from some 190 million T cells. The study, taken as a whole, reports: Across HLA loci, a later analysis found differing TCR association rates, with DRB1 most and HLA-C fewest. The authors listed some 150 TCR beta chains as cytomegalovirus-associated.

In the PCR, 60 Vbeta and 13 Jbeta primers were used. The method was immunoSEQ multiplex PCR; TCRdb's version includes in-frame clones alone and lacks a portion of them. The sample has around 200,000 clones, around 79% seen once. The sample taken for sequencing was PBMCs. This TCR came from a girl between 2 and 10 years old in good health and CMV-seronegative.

The CDR3 DNA sequence: TGTGCCAGTAGTCCTTTATCCGGGACAAGTACCTATGGCTACACCTTC. Encoded protein: CASSPLSGTSTYGYTF. This sequence joins TRBV19 and TRBJ1-2; D might be TRBD1 (6 bases). CDR1 and CDR2 from the germline V gene are LNHDA and SQIVND (reference sequence). With 5 bases removed from V and 4 bases from J, the gap between germline ends came to 20 bases. The CDR3 covers 16 residues.